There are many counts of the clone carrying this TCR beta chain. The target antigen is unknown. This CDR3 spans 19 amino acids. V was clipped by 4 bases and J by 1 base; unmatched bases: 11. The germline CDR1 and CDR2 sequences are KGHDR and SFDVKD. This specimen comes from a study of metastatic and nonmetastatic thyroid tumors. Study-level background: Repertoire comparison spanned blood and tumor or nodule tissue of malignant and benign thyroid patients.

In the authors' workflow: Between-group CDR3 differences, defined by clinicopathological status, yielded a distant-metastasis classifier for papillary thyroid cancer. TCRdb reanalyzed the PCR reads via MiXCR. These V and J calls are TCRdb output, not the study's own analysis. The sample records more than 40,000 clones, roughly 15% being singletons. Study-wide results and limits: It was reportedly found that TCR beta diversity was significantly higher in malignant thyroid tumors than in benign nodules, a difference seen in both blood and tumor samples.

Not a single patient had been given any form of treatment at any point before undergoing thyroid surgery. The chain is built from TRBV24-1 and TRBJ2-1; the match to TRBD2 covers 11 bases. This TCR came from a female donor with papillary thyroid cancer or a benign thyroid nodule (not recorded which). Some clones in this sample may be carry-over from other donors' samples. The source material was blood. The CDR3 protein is CATSDPPGTSGRSYNEQFF. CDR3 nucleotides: TGTGCCACCAGTGACCCTCCCGGGACTAGCGGACGTTCCTACAATGAGCAGTTCTTC.